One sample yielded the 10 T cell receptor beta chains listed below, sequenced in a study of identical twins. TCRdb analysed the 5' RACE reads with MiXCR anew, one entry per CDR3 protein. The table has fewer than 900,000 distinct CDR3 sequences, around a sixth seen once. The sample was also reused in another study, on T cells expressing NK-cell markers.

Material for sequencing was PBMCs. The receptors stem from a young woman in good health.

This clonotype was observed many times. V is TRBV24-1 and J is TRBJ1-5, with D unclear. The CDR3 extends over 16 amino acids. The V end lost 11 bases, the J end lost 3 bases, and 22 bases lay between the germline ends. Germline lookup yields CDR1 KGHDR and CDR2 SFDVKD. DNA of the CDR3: TGTGCCATACCAGAGATCGGGCCTGGTCACAATCAGCCCCAGCATTTT. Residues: CAIPEIGPGHNQPQHF.

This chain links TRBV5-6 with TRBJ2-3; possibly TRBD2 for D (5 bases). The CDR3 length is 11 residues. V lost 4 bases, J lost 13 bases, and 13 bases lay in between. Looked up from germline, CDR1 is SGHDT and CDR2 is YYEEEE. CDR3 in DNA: TGTGCCAGCAGCCGGGATCAGAGGGAGTATTTT. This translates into CASSRDQREYF.

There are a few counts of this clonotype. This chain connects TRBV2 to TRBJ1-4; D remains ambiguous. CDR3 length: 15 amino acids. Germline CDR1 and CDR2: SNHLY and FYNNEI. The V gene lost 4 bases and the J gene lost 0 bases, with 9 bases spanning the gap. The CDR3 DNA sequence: TGTGCCAGCAGTGCGGACGGAGCAACTAATGAAAAACTGTTTTTT. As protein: CASSADGATNEKLFF.

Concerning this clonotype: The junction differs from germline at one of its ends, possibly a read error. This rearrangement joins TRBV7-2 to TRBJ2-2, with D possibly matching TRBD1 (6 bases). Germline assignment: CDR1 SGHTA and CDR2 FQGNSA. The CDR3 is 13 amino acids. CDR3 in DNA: TGTGCCAGCGGCTTAGGGACACCCGGGGAGCTGTTTTTT. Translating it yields CASGLGTPGELFF.

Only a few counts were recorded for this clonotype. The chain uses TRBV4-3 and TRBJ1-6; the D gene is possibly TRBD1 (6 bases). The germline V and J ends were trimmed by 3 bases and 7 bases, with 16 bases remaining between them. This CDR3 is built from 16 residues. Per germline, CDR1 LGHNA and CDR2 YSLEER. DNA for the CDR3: TGCGCCAGCAGCCAGGGGACACCGGGGTCGAATTCACCCCTCCACTTT. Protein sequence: CASSQGTPGSNSPLHF.

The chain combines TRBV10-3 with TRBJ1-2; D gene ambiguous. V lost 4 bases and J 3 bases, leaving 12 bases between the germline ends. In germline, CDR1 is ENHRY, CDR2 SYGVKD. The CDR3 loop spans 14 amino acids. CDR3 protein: CAISGGGQDYGYTF. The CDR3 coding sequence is TGTGCCATCAGTGGCGGAGGGCAAGACTATGGCTACACCTTC.

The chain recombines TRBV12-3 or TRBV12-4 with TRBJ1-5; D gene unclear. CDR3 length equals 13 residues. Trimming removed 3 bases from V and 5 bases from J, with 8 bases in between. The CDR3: CASSFMAHQPQHF. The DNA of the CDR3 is TGTGCCAGCAGTTTTATGGCACATCAGCCCCAGCATTTT.

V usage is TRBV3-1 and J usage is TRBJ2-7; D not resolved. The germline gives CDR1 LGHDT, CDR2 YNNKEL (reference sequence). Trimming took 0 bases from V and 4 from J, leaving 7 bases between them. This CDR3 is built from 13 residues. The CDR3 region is CASSQDWQYEQYF. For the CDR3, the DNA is TGTGCCAGCAGCCAAGACTGGCAATACGAGCAGTACTTC.

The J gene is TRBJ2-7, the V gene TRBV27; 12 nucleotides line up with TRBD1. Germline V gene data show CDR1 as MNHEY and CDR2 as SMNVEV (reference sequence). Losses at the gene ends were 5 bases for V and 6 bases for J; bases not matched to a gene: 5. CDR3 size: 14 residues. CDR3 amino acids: CASSPGTGGIEQYF. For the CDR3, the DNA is TGTGCCAGCAGTCCCGGGACAGGGGGCATCGAGCAGTACTTC.

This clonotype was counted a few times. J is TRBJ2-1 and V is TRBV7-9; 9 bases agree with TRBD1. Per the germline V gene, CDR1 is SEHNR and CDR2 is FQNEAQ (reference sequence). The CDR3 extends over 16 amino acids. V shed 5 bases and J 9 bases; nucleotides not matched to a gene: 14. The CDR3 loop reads CASSPPMGTGRGEQFF. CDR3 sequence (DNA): TGTGCCAGCAGCCCGCCGATGGGGACAGGGAGGGGTGAGCAGTTCTTC.